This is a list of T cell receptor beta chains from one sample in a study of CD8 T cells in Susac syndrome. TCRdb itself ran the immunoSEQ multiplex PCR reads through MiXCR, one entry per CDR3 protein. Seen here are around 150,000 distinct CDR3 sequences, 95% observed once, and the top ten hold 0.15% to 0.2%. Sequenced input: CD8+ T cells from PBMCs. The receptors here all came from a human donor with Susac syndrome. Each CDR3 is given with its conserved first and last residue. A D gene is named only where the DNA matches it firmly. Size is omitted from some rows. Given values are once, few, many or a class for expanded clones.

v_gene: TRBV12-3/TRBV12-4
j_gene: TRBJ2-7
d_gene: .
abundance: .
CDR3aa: CASSSEETTRGPYEQYF
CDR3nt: TGTGCCAGCAGTTCCGAGGAGACAACCCGAGGGCCCTACGAGCAGTACTTC

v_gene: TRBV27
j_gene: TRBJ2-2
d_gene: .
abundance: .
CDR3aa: CASTLVGHGELFF
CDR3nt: TGTGCCAGCACCCTGGTGGGCCACGGGGAGCTGTTTTTT

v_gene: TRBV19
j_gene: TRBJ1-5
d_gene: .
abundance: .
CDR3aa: CASSGRDNQPQHF
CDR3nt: TGTGCCAGTAGTGGCAGGGACAATCAGCCCCAGCATTTT

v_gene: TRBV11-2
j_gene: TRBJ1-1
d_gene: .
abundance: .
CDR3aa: CASRPLGLNTEAFF
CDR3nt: TGTGCCAGCAGACCTCTCGGGCTGAACACTGAAGCTTTCTTT

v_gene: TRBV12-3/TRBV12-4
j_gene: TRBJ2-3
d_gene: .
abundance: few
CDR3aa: CASSPADTQYF
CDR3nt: TGTGCCAGCAGTCCTGCAGATACGCAGTATTTT

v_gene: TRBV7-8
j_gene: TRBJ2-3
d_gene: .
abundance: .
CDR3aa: CASSAGAEHTDTQYF
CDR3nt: TGTGCCAGCAGCGCCGGAGCGGAGCACACAGATACGCAGTATTTT

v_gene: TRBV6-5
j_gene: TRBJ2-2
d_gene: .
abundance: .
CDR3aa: CASSTANTGELFF
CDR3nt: TGTGCCAGCTCTACCGCGAACACCGGGGAGCTGTTTTTT

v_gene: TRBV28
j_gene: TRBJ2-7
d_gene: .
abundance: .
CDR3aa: CASSSGSGGSYEQYF
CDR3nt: TGTGCCAGCAGTTCTGGCTCGGGGGGCAGTTACGAGCAGTACTTC

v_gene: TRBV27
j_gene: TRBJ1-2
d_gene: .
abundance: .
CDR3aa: CATKTGLYGYTF
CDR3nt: TGTGCCACTAAGACAGGACTCTATGGCTACACCTTC

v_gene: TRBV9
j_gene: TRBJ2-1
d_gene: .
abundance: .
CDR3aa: CASSAYITNEQFF
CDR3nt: TGTGCCAGCAGCGCCTACATTACCAATGAGCAGTTCTTC

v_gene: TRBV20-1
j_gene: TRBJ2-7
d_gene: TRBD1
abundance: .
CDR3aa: CSAEEDRGYEQYF
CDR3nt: TGCAGTGCTGAGGAGGACAGGGGCTACGAGCAGTACTTC

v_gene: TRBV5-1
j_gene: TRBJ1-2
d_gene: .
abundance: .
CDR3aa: CASGPEDYGYTF
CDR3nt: TGCGCCAGCGGGCCTGAAGACTATGGCTACACCTTC

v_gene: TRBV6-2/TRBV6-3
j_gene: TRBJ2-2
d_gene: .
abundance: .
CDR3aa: CASSSSLDGFTFF
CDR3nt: TGTGCCAGCAGTTCCTCTCTTGACGGGTTTACGTTTTTT

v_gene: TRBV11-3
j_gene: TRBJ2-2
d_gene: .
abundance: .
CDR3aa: CASSLDLENTGELFF
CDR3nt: TGTGCCAGCAGCTTAGATCTGGAAAACACCGGGGAGCTGTTTTTT

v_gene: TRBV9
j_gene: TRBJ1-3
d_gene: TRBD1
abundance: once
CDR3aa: CASSDRTGGTGNTIYF
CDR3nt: TGTGCCAGCAGCGACAGGACAGGGGGGACTGGAAACACCATATATTTT

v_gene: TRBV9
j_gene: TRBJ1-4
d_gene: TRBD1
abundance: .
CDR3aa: CASSEEGQGTEKLFF
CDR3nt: TGTGCCAGCAGCGAGGAGGGACAGGGTACTGAAAAACTGTTTTTT

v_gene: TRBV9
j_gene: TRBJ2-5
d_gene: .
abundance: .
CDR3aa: CASSIPGETQYF
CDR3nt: TGTGCCAGCAGCATCCCAGGGGAGACCCAGTACTTC

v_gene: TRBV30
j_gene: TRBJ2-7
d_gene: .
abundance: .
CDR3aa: CASSTTLYEQYF
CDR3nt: TGTGCCAGTTCTACGACCCTTTACGAGCAGTACTTC

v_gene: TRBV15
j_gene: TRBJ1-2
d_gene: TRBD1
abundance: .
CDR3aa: CATSRVKGAAPNYGYTF
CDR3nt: TGTGCCACCAGCAGAGTTAAGGGGGCCGCCCCTAACTATGGCTACACCTTC

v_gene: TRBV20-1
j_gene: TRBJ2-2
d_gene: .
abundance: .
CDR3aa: CSARDQGTYTGELFF
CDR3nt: TGCAGTGCTAGAGATCAGGGGACCTACACCGGGGAGCTGTTTTTT

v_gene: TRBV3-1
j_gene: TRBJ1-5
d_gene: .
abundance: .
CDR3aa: CASSQGEDSRSSNQPQHF
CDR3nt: TGTGCCAGCAGCCAAGGGGAGGACAGTCGCTCGAGCAATCAGCCCCAGCATTTT

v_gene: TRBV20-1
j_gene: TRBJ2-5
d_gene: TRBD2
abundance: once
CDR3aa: CSARGLLSGRRLLETQYF
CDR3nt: TGCAGTGCTAGAGGGTTGCTTAGCGGGAGGCGGCTGTTGGAGACCCAGTACTTC

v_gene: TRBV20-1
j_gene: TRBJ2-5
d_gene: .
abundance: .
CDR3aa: CSAPWPAREETQYF
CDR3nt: TGCAGTGCCCCATGGCCGGCGCGGGAAGAGACCCAGTACTTC

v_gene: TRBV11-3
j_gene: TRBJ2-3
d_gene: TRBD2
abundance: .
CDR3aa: CASSRGRVYPDTQYF
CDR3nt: TGTGCCAGCTCCAGAGGGAGGGTTTACCCAGATACGCAGTATTTT

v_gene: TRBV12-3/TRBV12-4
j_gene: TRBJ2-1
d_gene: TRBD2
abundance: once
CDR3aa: CASSPGTSGDSSYNEQFF
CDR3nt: TGTGCCAGCAGTCCAGGGACTAGCGGGGATAGCTCCTACAATGAGCAGTTCTTC

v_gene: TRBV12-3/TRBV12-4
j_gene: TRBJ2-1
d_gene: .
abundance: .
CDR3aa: CASSLGAGLEQFF
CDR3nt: TGTGCCAGCAGTTTAGGGGCTGGCCTTGAGCAGTTCTTC

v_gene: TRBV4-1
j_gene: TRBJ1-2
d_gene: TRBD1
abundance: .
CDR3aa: CASRSQGGGNYGYTF
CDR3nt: TGCGCCAGCAGATCACAGGGGGGGGGTAACTATGGCTACACCTTC

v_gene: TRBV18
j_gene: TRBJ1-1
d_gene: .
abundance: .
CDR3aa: CASSPPLNTEAFF
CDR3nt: TGTGCCAGCTCACCACCCCTTAACACTGAAGCTTTCTTT

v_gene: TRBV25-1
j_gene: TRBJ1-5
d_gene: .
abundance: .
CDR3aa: CASSESGVNQPQHF
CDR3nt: TGTGCCAGCAGTGAAAGTGGGGTCAATCAGCCCCAGCATTTT

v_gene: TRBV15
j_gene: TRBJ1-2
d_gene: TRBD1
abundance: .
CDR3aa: CATSRGRQGNYGYTF
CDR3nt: TGTGCCACCAGCAGAGGTAGACAGGGTAACTATGGCTACACCTTC

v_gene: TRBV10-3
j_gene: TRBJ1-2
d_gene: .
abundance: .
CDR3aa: CAIGEDYGYTF
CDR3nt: TGTGCCATCGGGGAAGACTATGGCTACACCTTC

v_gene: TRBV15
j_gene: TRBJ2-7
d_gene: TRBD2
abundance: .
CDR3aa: CATSRALLVAGGLYEQYF
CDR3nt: TGTGCCACCAGCAGAGCCCTGCTAGTAGCGGGAGGTCTCTACGAGCAGTACTTC

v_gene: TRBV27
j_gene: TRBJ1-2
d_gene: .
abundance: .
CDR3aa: CASSGAEWGGYTF
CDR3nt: TGTGCCAGCAGTGGGGCCGAGTGGGGTGGCTACACCTTC

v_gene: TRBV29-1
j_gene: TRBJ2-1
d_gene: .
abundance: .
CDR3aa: CSVDGLVNYNEQFF
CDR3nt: TGCAGCGTAGACGGACTGGTTAACTACAATGAGCAGTTCTTC

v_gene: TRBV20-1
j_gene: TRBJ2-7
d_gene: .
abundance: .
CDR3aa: CSARDRERASYEQYF
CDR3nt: TGCAGTGCTAGAGATCGGGAGAGGGCGTCCTACGAGCAGTACTTC

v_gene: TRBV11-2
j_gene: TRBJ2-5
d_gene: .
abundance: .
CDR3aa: CASGETAGTQYF
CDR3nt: TGTGCCAGCGGAGAAACAGCGGGGACCCAGTACTTC

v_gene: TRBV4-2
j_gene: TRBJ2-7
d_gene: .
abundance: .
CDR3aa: CASSQEHMTYEQYF
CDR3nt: TGTGCCAGCAGCCAAGAACATATGACCTACGAGCAGTACTTC

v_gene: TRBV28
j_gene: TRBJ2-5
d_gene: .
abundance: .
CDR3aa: CASSYLPENQETQYF
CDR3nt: TGTGCCAGCAGTTACCTCCCCGAAAATCAAGAGACCCAGTACTTC

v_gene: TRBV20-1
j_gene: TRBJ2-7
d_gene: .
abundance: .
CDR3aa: CSAATGSYEQYF
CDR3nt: TGCAGTGCTGCAACTGGATCCTACGAGCAGTACTTC

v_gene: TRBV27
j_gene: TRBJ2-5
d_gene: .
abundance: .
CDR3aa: CATPEVQETQYF
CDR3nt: TGTGCCACCCCCGAGGTACAGGAGACCCAGTACTTC

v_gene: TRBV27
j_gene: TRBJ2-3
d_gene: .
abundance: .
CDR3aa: CATEAGGTTDTQYF
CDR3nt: TGTGCCACCGAAGCGGGCGGAACCACAGATACGCAGTATTTT

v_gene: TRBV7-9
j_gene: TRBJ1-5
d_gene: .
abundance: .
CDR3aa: CASSHGTNNQPQHF
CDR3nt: TGTGCCAGCAGCCACGGGACAAACAATCAGCCCCAGCATTTT

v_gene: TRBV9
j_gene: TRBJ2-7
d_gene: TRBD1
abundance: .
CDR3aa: CASSAWGQGGNEQYF
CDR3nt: TGTGCCAGCAGCGCTTGGGGACAGGGGGGGAACGAGCAGTACTTC

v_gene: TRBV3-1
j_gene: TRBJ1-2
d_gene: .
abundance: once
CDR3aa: CASSPFLGAYGYTF
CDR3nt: TGTGCCAGCAGCCCCTTTCTGGGCGCTTATGGCTACACCTTC

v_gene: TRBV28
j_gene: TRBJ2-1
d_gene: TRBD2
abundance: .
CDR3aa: CAITLGSGAYNEQFF
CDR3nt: TGTGCCATCACCCTGGGTAGCGGGGCTTACAATGAGCAGTTCTTC

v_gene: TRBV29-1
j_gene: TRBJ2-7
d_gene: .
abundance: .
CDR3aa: CSVEESSEQYF
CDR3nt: TGCAGCGTGGAGGAGTCTAGCGAGCAGTACTTC